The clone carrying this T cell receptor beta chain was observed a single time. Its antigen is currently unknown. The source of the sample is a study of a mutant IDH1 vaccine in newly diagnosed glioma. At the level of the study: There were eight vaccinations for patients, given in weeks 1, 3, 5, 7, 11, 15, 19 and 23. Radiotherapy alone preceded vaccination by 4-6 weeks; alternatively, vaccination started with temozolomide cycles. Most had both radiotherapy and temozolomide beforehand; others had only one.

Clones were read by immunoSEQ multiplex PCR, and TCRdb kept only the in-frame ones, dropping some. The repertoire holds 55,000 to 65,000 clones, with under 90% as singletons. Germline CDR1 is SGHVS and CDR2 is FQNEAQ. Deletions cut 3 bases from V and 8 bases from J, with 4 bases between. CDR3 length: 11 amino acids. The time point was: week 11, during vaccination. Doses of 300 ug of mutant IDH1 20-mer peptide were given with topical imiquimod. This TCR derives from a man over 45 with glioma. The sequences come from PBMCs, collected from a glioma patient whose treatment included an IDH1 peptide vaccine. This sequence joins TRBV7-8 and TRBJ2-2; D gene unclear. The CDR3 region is CASSFLGELFF. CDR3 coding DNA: TGTGCCAGCAGCTTTCTTGGGGAGCTGTTTTTT.